The next 28 T cell receptor beta chains were all read from a single sample in a study of T cells in localized non-small cell lung cancer (TCRdb year 2020). Library prep was done by the immunoSEQ multiplex PCR assay. The immuneACCESS repertoire file appears here via TCRdb, limited to in-frame rearrangements. These files lack a portion of the clones; in checked studies, under half of the deficit traces to unresolved V genes, and the cause of the others is not known. The sample table records some 38,000 clones; 86% of these occur just once. More than 5.5% of the sample goes to the ten largest clones. The starting material was peripheral blood mononuclear cells, obtained before any cancer treatment. The receptor set was obtained from a male donor aged 60 or older with stage II lung adenocarcinoma.

The J gene is TRBJ2-2, the V gene TRBV29-1; D remains ambiguous. Trimming stripped 4 bases from V and 2 bases from J, with 14 bases between. This CDR3 has 15 amino acids. From germline, CDR1 is SQVTM and CDR2 ANQGSEA. The CDR3 spells CSVGHLGRNTGELFF. The CDR3 DNA is TGCAGCGTTGGCCACCTGGGTCGTAACACCGGGGAGCTGTTTTTT.

The V call is TRBV4-2, the J call TRBJ2-2, with TRBD1 identical over 9 bases. CDR3 length: 17 amino acids. J lost 9 bases, V lost 0 bases, and 11 bases had no gene match. CDR1 is LGHNA, CDR2 YNFKEQ, per germline. CDR3 DNA: TGTGCCAGCAGCCAAGATCGGGGGACAGGGACCCACCGGGAGCTGTTTTTT. This gives the protein CASSQDRGTGTHRELFF.

V gene TRBV6-1 combines with J gene TRBJ2-1; TRBD2 matches at 13 bases. The CDR3 length is 15 residues. The V gene end was trimmed by 9 bases and the J gene end by 7 bases; junction bases not matched to a gene: 9. CDR1 and CDR2 (germline): MNHNS, SASEGT. This CDR3 is CASNGLAGVENEQFF. Here the CDR3 DNA reads TGTGCCAGTAATGGACTAGCGGGAGTAGAGAATGAGCAGTTCTTC.

The rearrangement uses TRBV5-5 and TRBJ2-5; unclear D gene. The length of the CDR3 is 13 residues. CDR1 SGHKS and CDR2 YYEKEE come from the germline V gene (reference sequence). The V and J ends lost 0 bases and 5 bases respectively, with 8 bases between them. The CDR3 DNA is TGTGCCAGCAGCTTGGCTCCGCTGGAGACCCAGTACTTC. It encodes CASSLAPLETQYF.

This chain connects TRBV5-5 to TRBJ2-7, with 10 bases matching TRBD2. Germline V gene sequence: CDR1 SGHKS, CDR2 YYEKEE (reference sequence). The CDR3 is made up of 19 amino acids. After removal of 5 bases from V and 2 bases from J, the junction contained 19 bases not matched to a gene. The CDR3 reads CASSLRQGGSSGSPYEQYF. The CDR3 nucleotides read TGTGCCAGCAGTCTACGACAGGGAGGATCTAGCGGGAGTCCCTACGAGCAGTACTTC.

The gene calls are TRBV7-8 and TRBJ1-5; 8 nucleotides line up with TRBD1. CDR1 is SGHVS and CDR2 is FQNEAQ in the germline V gene. This CDR3 region has 15 residues. The J segment lost 5 bases and the V segment lost 5 bases, leaving 8 bases of the junction unmatched. This CDR3 reads CASSADRGSYQPQHF. The CDR3, as DNA: TGTGCCAGCAGCGCCGACAGGGGTTCGTATCAGCCCCAGCATTTT.

The chain has TRBV19 and TRBJ1-4; weak D call: TRBD1 (5 bases). Germline values: CDR1 LNHDA, CDR2 SQIVND (reference sequence). The CDR3 totals 16 residues. V shed 3 bases and J shed 0 bases, with 11 bases lying between them. In nucleotides, the CDR3 is TGTGCCAGTAGTATGGGAGGAGGGGCAACTAATGAAAAACTGTTTTTT. It yields the protein CASSMGGGATNEKLFF.

V is TRBV28 and J is TRBJ2-7; no clear D. The CDR3 is 12 residues long. Germline V lookup: CDR1 MDHEN, CDR2 SYDVKM. Trimming took 6 bases from V and 2 from J, leaving 8 bases between them. CDR3 in DNA: TGTGCCAGCAGCTGGTCTGCCTACGAGCAGTACTTC. It specifies CASSWSAYEQYF.

This sequence joins TRBV5-4 and TRBJ2-5, with a possible D match to TRBD2 (6 bases). The CDR3 spans 14 residues. Germline lookup yields CDR1 SGHNT and CDR2 YYREEE (reference sequence). V was trimmed by 1 base and J by 4 bases, leaving 11 bases between them. The CDR3 here is CASSLRETRETQYF. CDR3 bases: TGTGCCAGCAGCTTGCGGGAGACCAGAGAGACCCAGTACTTC.

This clone was found once. The chain has TRBV5-4 and TRBJ2-2; D possibly matches TRBD1 or TRBD2 (5 bases each). Trimming left V 1 base short and J 5 bases short, with 15 bases between. The CDR3 covers 16 residues. The germline V gene encodes CDR1 SGHNT and CDR2 YYREEE (reference sequence). The CDR3, as DNA: TGTGCCAGCAGCTTGTACGGGACGTCAACAACCGGGGAGCTGTTTTTT. Amino acid sequence: CASSLYGTSTTGELFF. The full variable domain, completed using reference TRBV5-4 and TRBJ2-2, is ETGVTQSPTHLIKTRGQQVTLRCSSQSGHNTVSWYQQALGQGPQFIFQYYREEENGRGNFPPRFSGLQFPNYSSELNVNALELDDSALYLCASSLYGTSTTGELFFGEGSRLTVL.

This rearrangement joins TRBV28 to TRBJ2-2; D gene uncertain. The CDR3 has 13 amino acids. V lost 5 bases and J 2 bases, leaving 6 bases between the germline ends. Germline-derived CDR1 and CDR2 are MDHEN and SYDVKM. This CDR3 is CASSRLNTGELFF. DNA for the CDR3: TGTGCCAGCAGTCGCCTTAACACCGGGGAGCTGTTTTTT.

The chain links TRBV7-8 to TRBJ1-1; 7 bases are shared with TRBD1. Germline CDR1 SGHVS, CDR2 FQNEAQ. The CDR3 runs 13 residues. J was trimmed by 5 bases and V by 6 bases; bases with no gene match: 6. Here the CDR3 DNA reads TGTGCCAGCAGTTATACAGGGGCGACTGAAGCTTTCTTT. Translated: CASSYTGATEAFF.

The CDR3, as DNA: TGCGCCAGCAGTCCTAGGGGGGAAAGTGAAGCTTTCTTT. The encoded protein is CASSPRGESEAFF. The rearrangement joins TRBV10-2 to TRBJ1-1, with D perhaps matching TRBD1 (6 bases). Per the germline V gene, CDR1 is WSHSY and CDR2 is SAAADI. The V gene lost 5 bases and the J gene lost 7 bases, with 14 bases spanning the gap. There are 13 residues in the CDR3.

The chain uses TRBV30 and TRBJ2-5, with a tentative D call TRBD2 (6 bases). Judging by the DNA end, TRBJ2-7 fits better; the J call may be wrong. Germline-derived CDR1 and CDR2 are GTSNPN and SVGIG (reference sequence). The CDR3 is 18 amino acids. This CDR3 reads CAWLSSRERLGGAYEQYF. The CDR3 DNA reads TGTGCCTGGCTTAGTAGCAGGGAAAGACTCGGCGGGGCCTACGAGCAGTACTTC.

The J gene is TRBJ2-6, the V gene TRBV29-1; the D call may be TRBD1 or TRBD2 (5 bases each). Trimming took 6 bases from V and 0 from J, leaving 12 bases between them. CDR3 length: 15 amino acids. From germline, CDR1 is SQVTM and CDR2 ANQGSEA. CDR3 in amino acids: CSVYGGGSGANVLTF. CDR3 DNA: TGCAGCGTCTACGGTGGGGGCTCTGGGGCCAACGTCCTGACTTTC. The full variable domain, completed using reference TRBV29-1 and TRBJ2-6, is SAVISQKPSRDICQRGTSLTIQCQVDSQVTMMFWYRQQPGQSLTLIATANQGSEATYESGFVIDKFPISRPNLTFSTLTVSNMSPEDSSIYLCSVYGGGSGANVLTFGAGSRLTVL.

V is TRBV6-5 and J is TRBJ2-7, with 9 bases fitting TRBD1. V shed 4 bases, J shed 3 bases, and the junction held 10 bases outside the gene matches. The CDR3 totals 16 residues. Germline V CDR1 and CDR2: MNHEY, SVGAGI. The DNA for the CDR3 is TGTGCCAGCAGTTCCCACCCACAGGGGGCTCGCTACGAGCAGTACTTC. Translating gives CASSSHPQGARYEQYF.

This clone showed up just once. This rearrangement joins TRBV19 to TRBJ2-2; D is perhaps TRBD2 (5 bases). V lost 5 bases and J 0 bases, leaving 10 bases between the germline ends. CDR3 length: 15 residues. Germline values: CDR1 LNHDA, CDR2 SQIVND (reference sequence). The CDR3 DNA reads as TGTGCCAGTAGTCCGACTACAGCGAACACCGGGGAGCTGTTTTTT. Translating it yields CASSPTTANTGELFF.

The chain links TRBV6-5 to TRBJ1-2, with a possible D match to TRBD1 (6 bases). Germline CDR1 and CDR2: MNHEY and SVGAGI. Trimming took 5 bases from V and 6 from J, leaving 19 bases between them. The CDR3 length is 15 residues. The CDR3 DNA sequence: TGTGCCAGCAGTCAAGGGGGGATTCTAAAGGATGGCTACACCTTC. Its protein product is CASSQGGILKDGYTF.

The V and J genes are TRBV5-1 and TRBJ2-3; a weak D match, TRBD2 (5 bases). Germline V gene data show CDR1 as SGHRS and CDR2 as YFSETQ. This CDR3 comprises 13 residues. The V end was cut by 6 bases, the J end by 5 bases, with 13 bases between. The CDR3, as DNA: TGCGCCAGCAACCTCGAGGGTCAAGATACGCAGTATTTT. It encodes CASNLEGQDTQYF.

The chain combines TRBV12-5 with TRBJ1-1; D call uncertain. Trimming removed 4 bases from V and 0 bases from J, with 6 bases in between. This CDR3 is 13 amino acids long. Germline assignment: CDR1 LGHNT and CDR2 FRNRAP. The CDR3 DNA reads TGTGCTAGTGGTTCTGAGATGAACACTGAAGCTTTCTTT. This encodes CASGSEMNTEAFF.

This clone was recorded only once. The V call is TRBV6-5, the J call TRBJ1-1; possible D gene TRBD1, 6 bases. Germline CDR1 reads MNHEY; CDR2 reads SVGAGI. The V gene lost 6 bases and the J gene lost 5 bases, with 13 bases spanning the gap. The CDR3 runs to 13 residues. CDR3 residues: CASSRGGWTEAFF. CDR3 nucleotides: TGTGCCAGCAGCCGGGGGGGCTGGACTGAAGCTTTCTTT.

The chain uses TRBV18 and TRBJ2-7; 8 bases align to TRBD1. Germline CDR1 and CDR2: KGHSH and LQKENI. The CDR3 runs to 13 residues. Trimming at V came to 3 bases and at J to 5 bases, leaving 3 bases not matched to a gene. CDR3 sequence: CASSPDRVHEQYF. CDR3 in DNA: TGTGCCAGCTCACCGGACAGGGTTCACGAGCAGTACTTC.

This clone showed up just once. The V and J genes are TRBV4-2 and TRBJ2-7; TRBD1 matches at 8 bases. The CDR3 totals 15 residues. The germline CDR1 and CDR2 sequences are LGHNA and YNFKEQ. J was trimmed by 1 base and V by 3 bases; bases with no gene match: 5. The chain's CDR3 is CASSQTGVVSYEQYF. The CDR3 DNA sequence: TGTGCCAGCAGCCAGACAGGGGTGGTGTCCTACGAGCAGTACTTC.

The J gene is TRBJ1-2, the V gene TRBV18; D gene ambiguous. V shed 3 bases and J shed 4 bases, with 12 bases lying between them. CDR3 size: 14 residues. CDR1 is KGHSH and CDR2 is LQKENI in the germline V gene. CDR3 sequence reads: CASSPPQSLYGYTF. CDR3 coding DNA: TGTGCCAGCTCACCTCCACAGAGCCTCTATGGCTACACCTTC.

The rearrangement links TRBV6-1 to TRBJ1-2, with D perhaps matching TRBD1 (6 bases). V lost 7 bases, J lost 8 bases, and 11 bases lay in between. The CDR3 sequence is 11 residues long. The germline V gene has CDR1 MNHNS and CDR2 SASEGT. The DNA for the CDR3 is TGTGCCAGCAAATCAGGGGTAGGCTACACCTTC. This sequence encodes CASKSGVGYTF.

V and J are TRBV4-3 and TRBJ1-2, with D uncertain. The germline V gene has CDR1 LGHNA and CDR2 YSLEER. V was pared by 1 base and J by 3 bases, with 3 bases between. The CDR3 sequence is 12 residues long. The CDR3: CASSQGDYGYTF. The CDR3, as DNA: TGCGCCAGCAGCCAAGGGGACTATGGCTACACCTTC.

V and J are TRBV5-1 and TRBJ2-1; TRBD2 agrees at 7 bases. Trimming removed 0 bases from V and 1 base from J; junction bases left unmatched: 1. The CDR3 is 15 residues long. Germline V CDR1 and CDR2: SGHRS, YFSETQ. The CDR3 sequence is CASSLGGLSYNEQFF. DNA of the CDR3: TGCGCCAGCAGCTTGGGGGGACTATCCTACAATGAGCAGTTCTTC.

This chain connects TRBV11-3 to TRBJ2-2, with 7 bases that match TRBD1. The CDR3 is 14 amino acids. Germline V gene sequence: CDR1 SGHNT, CDR2 YENEEA. Trimming took 5 bases from V and 4 from J; bases not matched to a gene: 4. This chain's CDR3 is CASSRDSPTGELFF. CDR3 nucleotide sequence: TGTGCCAGCAGCCGGGACAGTCCCACCGGGGAGCTGTTTTTT.